A single sample gave rise to the 13 T cell receptor beta chains below, sequenced in a study of response to subunit inactivated influenza vaccine. One entry per CDR3 protein results from TCRdb running MiXCR on the RT-PCR reads. The profile covers under 550,000 distinct CDR3 sequences, with under 8.5% appearing a single time and around 13% taken by the ten largest. The material sequenced was PBMCs from blood, taken roughly 24 months after vaccination. The receptors here all came from a man in his fifties or sixties who received an inactivated influenza vaccine.

V and J are TRBV4-1 and TRBJ2-1; D not certain. Germline V gives CDR1 MGHRA, CDR2 YSYEKL. The CDR3 runs 15 residues. Trimming took off 3 bases at V and 4 bases at J, with 13 bases between the two ends. CDR3 sequence: CASSQDPTQYNEQFF. The CDR3 nucleotides are TGCGCCAGCAGCCAGGACCCGACCCAATACAATGAGCAGTTCTTC.

Many counts were recorded for this clonotype. The chain couples TRBV29-1 to TRBJ2-3; D is perhaps TRBD1 (6 bases). This CDR3 has 15 amino acids. Deletions cut 0 bases from V and 0 bases from J, with 10 bases between. Germline V gene data show CDR1 as SQVTM and CDR2 as ANQGSEA. The CDR3 DNA reads TGCAGCGTTGAAGATACAGGGTGGAGCACAGATACGCAGTATTTT. It translates to CSVEDTGWSTDTQYF.

This clonotype was seen repeatedly, ten times or more. The chain links TRBV7-2 to TRBJ1-2, with D perhaps TRBD1 (6 bases). The CDR3 length is 15 residues. Germline V gene lookup returns CDR1 SGHTA and CDR2 FQGNSA. Trimming stripped 0 bases from V and 2 bases from J, with 10 bases between. In DNA form, the CDR3 reads TGTGCCAGCAGCTTAGCGCGGGGGCTCAACTATGGCTACACCTTC. Protein product: CASSLARGLNYGYTF.

The chain carries TRBV3-1 and TRBJ2-7; D is uncertain. Trimming removed 0 bases from V and 1 base from J, with 7 bases in between. From germline, CDR1 is LGHDT and CDR2 YNNKEL (reference sequence). This CDR3 is built from 14 residues. CDR3 DNA sequence: TGTGCCAGCAGCCAAGATGACCGATCCTACGAGCAGTACTTC. Its protein is CASSQDDRSYEQYF.

The rearrangement joins TRBV12-3 or TRBV12-4 to TRBJ1-3; D gene ambiguous. The CDR3 has 13 amino acids. V lost 6 bases, J lost 0 bases, and 6 bases lay in between. The CDR3 spells CASRPASGNTIYF. CDR3 bases: TGTGCCAGCAGGCCGGCCTCTGGAAACACCATATATTTT.

This chain uses TRBV20-1 with TRBJ1-2; 8 bases map to TRBD1. After removal of 3 bases from V and 1 base from J, the junction contained 7 bases not matched to a gene. The germline CDR1 and CDR2 sequences are DFQATT and SNEGSKA (reference sequence). The CDR3 runs to 15 residues. Here the CDR3 DNA reads TGCAGTGCTAGTGGAGGACAGGGTAATAACTATGGCTACACCTTC. It translates to CSASGGQGNNYGYTF.

This clonotype was counted many times. The chain uses TRBV18 and TRBJ1-4; no clear D. The V end was cut by 0 bases, the J end by 3 bases, with 5 bases between. The germline V gene encodes CDR1 KGHSH and CDR2 LQKENI. This CDR3 comprises 14 residues. As DNA, the CDR3 is TGTGCCAGCTCACCACCCTCCTCTAATGAAAAACTGTTTTTT. It codes for CASSPPSSNEKLFF.

The table lists this clonotype with many counts. The V call is TRBV11-2, the J call TRBJ2-3, with 10 bases matching TRBD1. Germline CDR1 and CDR2: SGHAT and FQNNGV. V was pared by 5 bases and J by 5 bases, with 4 bases of the junction left unmatched. The CDR3 consists of 14 residues. This chain's CDR3 is CASSTRDRGDTQYF. CDR3 DNA: TGTGCCAGCAGCACTCGGGACAGGGGAGATACGCAGTATTTT.

The chain links TRBV20-1 to TRBJ2-7; D not certain. This CDR3 is 13 amino acids long. Per the germline V gene, CDR1 is DFQATT and CDR2 is SNEGSKA (reference sequence). V lost 3 bases and J 3 bases, leaving 12 bases between the germline ends. Here the CDR3 reads CSARIRSNYEQYF. As DNA, the CDR3 is TGCAGTGCTAGGATAAGGTCTAACTACGAGCAGTACTTC.

The rearrangement joins TRBV5-1 to TRBJ1-1, with no clear D. Germline CDR1 is SGHRS and CDR2 is YFSETQ. The CDR3 consists of 15 residues. The V end was cut by 0 bases, the J end by 4 bases, with 13 bases between. CDR3 in DNA: TGCGCCAGCAGCTTGGCGGGCCCGTGGGCCACTGAAGCTTTCTTT. It translates to CASSLAGPWATEAFF.

This clonotype was seen a handful of times. The V gene is TRBV11-2, the J gene TRBJ2-5; D is ambiguous. Germline V gives CDR1 SGHAT, CDR2 FQNNGV. The CDR3 contains 15 residues. Between the trimmed V and J ends, which lost 1 base and 2 bases, there was a span of 11 bases. CDR3 DNA: TGTGCCAGCAGCTTAGGAAGAAGGTATCAAGAGACCCAGTACTTC. The encoded protein is CASSLGRRYQETQYF.

In this sample, this clonotype turned up many times. The gene calls are TRBV3-1 and TRBJ2-1; D call uncertain. Germline assignment: CDR1 LGHDT and CDR2 YNNKEL (reference sequence). The CDR3 contains 17 residues. V lost 4 bases and J lost 2, with 18 bases in between. The CDR3 reads CASSPPLVRKAYNEQFF. CDR3 in DNA: TGTGCCAGCAGCCCGCCGTTGGTGCGGAAGGCCTACAATGAGCAGTTCTTC.

This clonotype has only a few counts. The chain employs TRBV5-6 and TRBJ1-1, with 7 positions matching TRBD1. Germline CDR1 is SGHDT and CDR2 is YYEEEE. Germline trimming cut 8 bases from V and 3 bases from J; bases unmatched to any gene: 16. The CDR3 consists of 16 residues. The CDR3: CASGSGQTMLYTEAFF. Written as DNA, the CDR3 is TGTGCCAGTGGGTCGGGACAGACCATGTTGTACACTGAAGCTTTCTTT. The full variable domain, with the rest looked up from reference TRBV5-6 and TRBJ1-1, is DAGVTQSPTHLIKTRGQQVTLRCSPKSGHDTVSWYQQALGQGPQFIFQYYEEEERQRGNFPDRFSGHQFPNYSSELNVNALLLGDSALYLCASGSGQTMLYTEAFFGQGTRLTVV.